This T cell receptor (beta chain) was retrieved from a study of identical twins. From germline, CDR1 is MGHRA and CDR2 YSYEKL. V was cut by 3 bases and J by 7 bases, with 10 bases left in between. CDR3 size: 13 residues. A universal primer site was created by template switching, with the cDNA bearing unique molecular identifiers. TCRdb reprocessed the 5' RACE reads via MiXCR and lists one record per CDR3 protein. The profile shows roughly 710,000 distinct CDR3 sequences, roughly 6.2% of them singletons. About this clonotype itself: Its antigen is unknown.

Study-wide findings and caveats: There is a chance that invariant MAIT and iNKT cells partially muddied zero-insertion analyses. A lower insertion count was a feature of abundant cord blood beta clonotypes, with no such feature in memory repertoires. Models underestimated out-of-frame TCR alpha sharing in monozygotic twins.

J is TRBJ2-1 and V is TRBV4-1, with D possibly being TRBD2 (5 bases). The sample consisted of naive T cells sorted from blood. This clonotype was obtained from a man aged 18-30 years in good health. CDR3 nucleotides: TGCGCCAGCAGCCAGATCAGAGGGAATGAGCAGTTCTTC. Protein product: CASSQIRGNEQFF.